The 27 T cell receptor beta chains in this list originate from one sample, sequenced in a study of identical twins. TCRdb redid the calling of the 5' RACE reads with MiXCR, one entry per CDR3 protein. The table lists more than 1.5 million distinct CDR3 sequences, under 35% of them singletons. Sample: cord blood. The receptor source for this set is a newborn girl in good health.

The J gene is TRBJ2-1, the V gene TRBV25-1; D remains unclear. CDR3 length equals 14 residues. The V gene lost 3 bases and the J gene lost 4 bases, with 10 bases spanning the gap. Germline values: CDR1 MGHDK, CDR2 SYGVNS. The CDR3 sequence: CASSERRRYNEQFF. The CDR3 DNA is TGTGCCAGCAGTGAGAGACGGAGATACAATGAGCAGTTCTTC.

CDR3 in DNA: TGTGCCAGCAGTTTAGGGAAAGATGAAGAGACCCAGTACTTC. Translation: CASSLGKDEETQYF. This sequence joins TRBV27 and TRBJ2-5, with no clear D. CDR1 and CDR2 from the germline V gene are MNHEY and SMNVEV (reference sequence). V was pared by 2 bases and J by 3 bases, with 10 bases between. The CDR3 spans 14 residues.

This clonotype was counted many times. The DNA for the CDR3 is TGTGCCAGCTCACAGGACTTTTTAGCCAAAAACATTCAGTACTTC. This gives the protein CASSQDFLAKNIQYF. This chain joins TRBV18 and TRBJ2-4, with D maybe TRBD2 (5 bases). The germline V gene has CDR1 KGHSH and CDR2 LQKENI. The V end lost 4 bases, the J end lost 0 bases, and 10 bases lay between the germline ends. The length of the CDR3 is 15 residues.

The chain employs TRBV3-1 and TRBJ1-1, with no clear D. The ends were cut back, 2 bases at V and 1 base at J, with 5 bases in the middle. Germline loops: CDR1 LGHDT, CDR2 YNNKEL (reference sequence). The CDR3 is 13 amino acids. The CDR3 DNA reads TGTGCCAGCAGCCAATTTGGGAACACTGAAGCTTTCTTT. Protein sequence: CASSQFGNTEAFF.

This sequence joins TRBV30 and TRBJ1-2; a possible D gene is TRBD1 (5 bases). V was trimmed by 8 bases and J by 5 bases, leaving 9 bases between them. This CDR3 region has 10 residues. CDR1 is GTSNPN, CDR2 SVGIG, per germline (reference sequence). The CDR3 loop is CAAGHYGYTF. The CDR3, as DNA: TGTGCCGCAGGACATTATGGCTACACCTTC.

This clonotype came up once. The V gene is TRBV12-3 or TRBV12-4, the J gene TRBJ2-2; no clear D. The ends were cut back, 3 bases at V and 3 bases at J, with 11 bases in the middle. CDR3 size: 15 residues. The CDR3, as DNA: TGTGCCAGCAGTTTGTTACTGGTCGACACCGGGGAGCTGTTTTTT. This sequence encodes CASSLLLVDTGELFF.

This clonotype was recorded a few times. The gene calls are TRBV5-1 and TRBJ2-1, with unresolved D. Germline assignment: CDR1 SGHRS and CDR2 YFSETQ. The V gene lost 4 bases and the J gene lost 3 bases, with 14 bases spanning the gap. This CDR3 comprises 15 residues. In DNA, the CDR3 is TGCGCCAGCAGCGCCCCGACGGCAGGCTACAATGAGCAGTTCTTC. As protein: CASSAPTAGYNEQFF. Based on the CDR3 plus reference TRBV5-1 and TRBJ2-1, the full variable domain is KAGVTQTPRYLIKTRGQQVTLSCSPISGHRSVSWYQQTPGQGLQFLFEYFSETQRNKGNFPGRFSGRQFSNSRSEMNVSTLELGDSALYLCASSAPTAGYNEQFFGPGTRLTVL.

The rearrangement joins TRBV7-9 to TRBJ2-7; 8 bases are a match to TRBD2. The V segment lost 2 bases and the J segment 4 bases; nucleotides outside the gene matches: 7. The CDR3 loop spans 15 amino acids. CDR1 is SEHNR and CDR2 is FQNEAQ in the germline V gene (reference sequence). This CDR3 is CASSLISGGRYEQYF. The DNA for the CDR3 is TGTGCCAGCAGCTTAATCAGCGGGGGTCGATACGAGCAGTACTTC. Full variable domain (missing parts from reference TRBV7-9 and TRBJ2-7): DTGVSQNPRHKITKRGQNVTFRCDPISEHNRLYWYRQTLGQGPEFLTYFQNEAQLEKSRLLSDRFSAERPKGSFSTLEIQRTEQGDSAMYLCASSLISGGRYEQYFGPGTRLTVT.

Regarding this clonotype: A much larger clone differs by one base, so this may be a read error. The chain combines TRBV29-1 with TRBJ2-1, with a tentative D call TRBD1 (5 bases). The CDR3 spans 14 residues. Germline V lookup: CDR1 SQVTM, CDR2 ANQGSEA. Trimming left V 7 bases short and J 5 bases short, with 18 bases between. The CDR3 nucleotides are TGCAGCGCAGTGACAGTCCCCTCACACAATGAGCAGTTCTTC. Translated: CSAVTVPSHNEQFF.

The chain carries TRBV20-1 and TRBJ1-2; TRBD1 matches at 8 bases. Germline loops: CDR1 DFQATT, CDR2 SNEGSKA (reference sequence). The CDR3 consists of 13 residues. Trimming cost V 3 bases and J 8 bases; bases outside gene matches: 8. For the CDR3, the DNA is TGCAGTGCTAGCGCGGACAGGGTAGGGGGCTACACCTTC. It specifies CSASADRVGGYTF.

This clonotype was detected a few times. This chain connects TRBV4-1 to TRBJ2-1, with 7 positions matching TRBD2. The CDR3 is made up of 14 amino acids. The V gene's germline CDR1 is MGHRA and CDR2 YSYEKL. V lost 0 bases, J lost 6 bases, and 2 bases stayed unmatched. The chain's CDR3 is CASSQDRTSNEQFF. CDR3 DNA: TGCGCCAGCAGCCAAGATCGGACTAGCAATGAGCAGTTCTTC.

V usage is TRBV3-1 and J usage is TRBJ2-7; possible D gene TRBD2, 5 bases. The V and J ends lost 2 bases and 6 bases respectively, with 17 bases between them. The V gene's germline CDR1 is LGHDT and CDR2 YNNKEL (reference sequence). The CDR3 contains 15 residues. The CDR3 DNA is TGTGCCAGCAGCCAATCTCGGGGAAGCGGCATCGAGCAGTACTTC. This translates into CASSQSRGSGIEQYF.

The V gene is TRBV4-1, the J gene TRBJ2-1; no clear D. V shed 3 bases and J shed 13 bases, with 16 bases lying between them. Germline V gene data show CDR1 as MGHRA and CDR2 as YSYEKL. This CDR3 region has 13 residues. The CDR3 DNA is TGCGCCAGCAGCCAGGTCGCTCTGGAGACCCAGTTCTTC. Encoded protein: CASSQVALETQFF.

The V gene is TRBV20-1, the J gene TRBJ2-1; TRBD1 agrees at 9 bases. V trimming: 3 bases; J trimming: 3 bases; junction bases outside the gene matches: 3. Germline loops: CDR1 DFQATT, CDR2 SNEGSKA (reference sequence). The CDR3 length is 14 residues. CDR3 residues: CSARWDRDYNEQFF. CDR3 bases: TGCAGTGCTAGGTGGGACAGGGACTACAATGAGCAGTTCTTC.

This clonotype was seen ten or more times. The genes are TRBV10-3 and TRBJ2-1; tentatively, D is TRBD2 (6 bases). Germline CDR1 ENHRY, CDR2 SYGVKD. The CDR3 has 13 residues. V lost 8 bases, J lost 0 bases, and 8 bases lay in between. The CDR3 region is CAISGDSYNEQFF. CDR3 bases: TGTGCCATCTCGGGAGACTCCTACAATGAGCAGTTCTTC.

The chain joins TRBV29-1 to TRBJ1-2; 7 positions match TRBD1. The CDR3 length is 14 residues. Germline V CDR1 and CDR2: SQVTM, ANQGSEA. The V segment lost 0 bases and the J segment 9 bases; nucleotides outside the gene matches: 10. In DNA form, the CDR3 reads TGCAGCGTTGAAGATTTGCGACAGGGAGTAAGCTACACCTTC. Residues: CSVEDLRQGVSYTF. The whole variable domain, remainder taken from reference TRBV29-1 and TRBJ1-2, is SAVISQKPSRDICQRGTSLTIQCQVDSQVTMMFWYRQQPGQSLTLIATANQGSEATYESGFVIDKFPISRPNLTFSTLTVSNMSPEDSSIYLCSVEDLRQGVSYTFGSGTRLTVV.

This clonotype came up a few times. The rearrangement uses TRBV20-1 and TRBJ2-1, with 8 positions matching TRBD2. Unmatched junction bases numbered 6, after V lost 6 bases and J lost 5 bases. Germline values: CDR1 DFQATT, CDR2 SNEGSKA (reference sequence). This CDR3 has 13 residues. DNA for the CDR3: TGCAGTGCGGTAGCGGGAAATAACAATGAGCAGTTCTTC. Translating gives CSAVAGNNNEQFF.

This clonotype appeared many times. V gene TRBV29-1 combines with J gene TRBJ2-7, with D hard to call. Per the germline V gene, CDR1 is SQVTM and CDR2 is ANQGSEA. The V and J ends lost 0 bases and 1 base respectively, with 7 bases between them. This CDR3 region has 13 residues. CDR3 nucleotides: TGCAGCGTTGAAGATCGGGCTTCCTACGAGCAGTACTTC. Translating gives CSVEDRASYEQYF.

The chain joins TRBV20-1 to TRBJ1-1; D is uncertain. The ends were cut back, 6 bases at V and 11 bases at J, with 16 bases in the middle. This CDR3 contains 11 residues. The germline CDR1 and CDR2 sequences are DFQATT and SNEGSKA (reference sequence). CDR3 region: CSASRALGAFF. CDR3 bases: TGCAGTGCCTCCCGGGCCCTAGGGGCTTTCTTT.

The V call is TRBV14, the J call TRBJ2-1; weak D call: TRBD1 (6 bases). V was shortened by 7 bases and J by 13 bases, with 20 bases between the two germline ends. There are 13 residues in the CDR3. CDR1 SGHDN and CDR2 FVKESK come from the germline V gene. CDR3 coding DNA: TGTGCCAGCACCATATATCACGGGGACATTCAGTTCTTC. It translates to CASTIYHGDIQFF. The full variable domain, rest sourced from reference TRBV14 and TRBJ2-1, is EAGVTQFPSHSVIEKGQTVTLRCDPISGHDNLYWYRRVMGKEIKFLLHFVKESKQDESGMPNNRFLAERTGGTYSTLKVQPAELEDSGVYFCASTIYHGDIQFFGPGTRLTVL.

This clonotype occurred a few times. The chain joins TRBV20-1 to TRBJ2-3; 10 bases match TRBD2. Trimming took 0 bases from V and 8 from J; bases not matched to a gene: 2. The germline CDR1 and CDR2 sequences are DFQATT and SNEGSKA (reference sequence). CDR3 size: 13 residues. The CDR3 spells CSARDTSGATQYF. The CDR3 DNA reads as TGCAGTGCTAGAGATACTAGCGGGGCTACGCAGTATTTT.

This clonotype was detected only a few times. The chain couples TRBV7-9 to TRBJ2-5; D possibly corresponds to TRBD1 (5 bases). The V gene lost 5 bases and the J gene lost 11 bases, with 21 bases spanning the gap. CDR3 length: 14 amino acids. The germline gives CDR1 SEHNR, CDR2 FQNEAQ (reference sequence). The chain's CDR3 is CASSRQGDGKEQYF. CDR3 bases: TGTGCCAGCAGCCGTCAGGGTGATGGAAAGGAGCAGTACTTC.

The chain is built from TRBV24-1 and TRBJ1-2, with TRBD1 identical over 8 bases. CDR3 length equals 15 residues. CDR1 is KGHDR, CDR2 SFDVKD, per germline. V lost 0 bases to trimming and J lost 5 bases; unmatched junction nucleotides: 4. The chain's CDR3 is CATSDLVRGQYGYTF. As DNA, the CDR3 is TGTGCCACCAGTGATTTGGTCAGGGGGCAGTATGGCTACACCTTC.

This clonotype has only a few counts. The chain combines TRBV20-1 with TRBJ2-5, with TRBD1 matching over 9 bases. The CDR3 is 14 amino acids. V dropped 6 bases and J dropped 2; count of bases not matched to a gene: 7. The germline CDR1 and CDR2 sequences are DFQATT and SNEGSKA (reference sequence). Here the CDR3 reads CSALSTGGQETQYF. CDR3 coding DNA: TGCAGTGCACTCTCGACAGGGGGACAAGAGACCCAGTACTTC.

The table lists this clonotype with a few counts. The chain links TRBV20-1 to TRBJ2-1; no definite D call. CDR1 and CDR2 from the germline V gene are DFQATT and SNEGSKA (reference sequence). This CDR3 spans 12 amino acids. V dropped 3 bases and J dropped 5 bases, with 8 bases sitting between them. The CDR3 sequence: CSARGENNEQFF. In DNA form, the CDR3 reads TGCAGTGCTAGGGGCGAAAACAATGAGCAGTTCTTC.

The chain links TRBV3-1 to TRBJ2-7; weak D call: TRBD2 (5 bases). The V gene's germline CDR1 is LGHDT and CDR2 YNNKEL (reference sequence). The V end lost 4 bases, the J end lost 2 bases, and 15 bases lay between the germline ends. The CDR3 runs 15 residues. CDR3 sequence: CASSPRTSKPYEQYF. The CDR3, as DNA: TGTGCCAGCAGCCCCCGGACTTCTAAACCCTACGAGCAGTACTTC.

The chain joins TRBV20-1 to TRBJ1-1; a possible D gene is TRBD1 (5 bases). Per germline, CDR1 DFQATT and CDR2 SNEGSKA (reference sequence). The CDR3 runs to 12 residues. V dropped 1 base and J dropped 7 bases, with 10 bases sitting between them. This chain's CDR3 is CSARGQGREAFF. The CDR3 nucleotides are TGCAGTGCTAGAGGGCAGGGCCGTGAAGCTTTCTTT.